The entry that follows covers one T cell receptor (beta chain) sequence. This sample is part of a study of blood T cell repertoires in COVID-19. Study in general: T cells, B-cell-depleted T cells, or PBMCs provided the cDNA or gDNA that served as material.

This CDR3 region has 10 residues. Trimming removed 5 bases from V and 2 bases from J, with 3 bases in between. CDR1 and CDR2 (germline): SQVTM, ANQGSEA. Data came from immunoSEQ multiplex PCR; TCRdb stores just in-frame clones and leaves some out. The sample has 120,000 or so clones, roughly 90% seen once. This chain uses TRBV29-1 with TRBJ2-5, with D unclear. The origin of this receptor is a woman older than 75 with acute or convalescent COVID-19. The sequenced material came from peripheral blood. This chain's CDR3 is CSVTQETQYF. The CDR3 DNA sequence: TGCAGCGTTACTCAAGAGACCCAGTACTTC.